A selection of T cell receptor beta chains follows, all from one sample in a study of CD8+ T cells in alopecia areata. Clones were sequenced by immunoSEQ multiplex PCR, and TCRdb holds only the in-frame ones, with some missing. The repertoire includes roughly 180,000 clones, about 60% of them detected once, and less than 4% sits in the top ten. Source: CD4+ T cells sorted from blood, taken at week 4, from a patient treated with tofacitinib. The receptors stem from a human donor with alopecia areata. The CDR3 runs from the conserved cysteine through the conserved F or W. Each record gives: D gene, J gene, V gene, clone size, CDR3 DNA, CDR3 protein. D genes are given only for firm matches. Clone size is not always given. Where it is, it says once, few, many or a class for expanded clones.

>TRBD1|TRBJ2-7|TRBV9|once
TGTGCCAGCAGCGTATGGGACAGGCCCTCCTACGAGCAGTACTTC
CASSVWDRPSYEQYF
>.|TRBJ1-2|TRBV30|.
TGTGCCTGGAGTAGCGGCAGGACTTATGGCTACACCTTC
CAWSSGRTYGYTF
>.|TRBJ1-5|TRBV29-1|.
TGCAGCGTTGAAGTAACAGGGAGCAATCAGCCCCAGCATTTT
CSVEVTGSNQPQHF
>.|TRBJ1-1|TRBV7-9|few
TGTGCCAGCAGCTTAGGAAGGACACAGAACACTGAAGCTTTCTTT
CASSLGRTQNTEAFF
>.|TRBJ1-2|TRBV14|.
TGTGCCAGCAACCGGGGATGGTCTGGCTACACCTTC
CASNRGWSGYTF
>.|TRBJ2-3|TRBV4-1|.
TGCGCCAGCAGCTTTGATACCACAGATACGCAGTATTTT
CASSFDTTDTQYF
>.|TRBJ1-1|TRBV7-9|few
TGTGCCAGCAGCTTAAGCGGGGAGGCCACTGAAGCTTTCTTT
CASSLSGEATEAFF
>.|TRBJ2-1|TRBV4-1|once
TGCGCCAGCAGCCAAGGAAATTGGGCAGGCTCCTACAATGAGCAGTTCTTC
CASSQGNWAGSYNEQFF
>TRBD2|TRBJ2-1|TRBV5-1|few
TGCGCCAGCAGCTTGGCCAACGGGGGGGCGGATGAGCAGTTCTTC
CASSLANGGADEQFF
>TRBD2|TRBJ2-3|TRBV5-5|few
TGTGCCAGCAGCTTGCGTAGCGGGACTACAGATACGCAGTATTTT
CASSLRSGTTDTQYF
>.|TRBJ2-4|TRBV7-2|.
TGTGCCAGCAGCCTACCTATCGGGGGCATGGGCAAAAACATTCAGTACTTC
CASSLPIGGMGKNIQYF
>.|TRBJ1-3|TRBV25-1|.
TGTGCCAGCATCGAGGGCTCTGGAAACACCATATATTTT
CASIEGSGNTIYF
>.|TRBJ1-2|TRBV30|.
TGTGCCTGGAGTGTAAACGGGGGGTTATATGGCTACACCTTC
CAWSVNGGLYGYTF
>.|TRBJ1-6|TRBV9|.
TGTGCCAGCAGCGTAGGTCCGAGCTCCTATAATTCACCCCTCCACTTT
CASSVGPSSYNSPLHF
>TRBD2|TRBJ2-1|TRBV29-1|.
TGCAGCGTTGACGGGACTAGCGGGGGGCCCCAAGTTGAGCAGTTCTTC
CSVDGTSGGPQVEQFF
>TRBD1|TRBJ1-3|TRBV30|.
TGTGCCTGGAGTAGGACAGGGGTCTCTGGAAACACCATATATTTT
CAWSRTGVSGNTIYF
>.|TRBJ1-5|TRBV30|few
TGTGCCTGGAGTGTGGATAGCAATCAGCCCCAGCATTTT
CAWSVDSNQPQHF
>TRBD2|TRBJ2-5|TRBV2|.
TGTGCCAGCGGGGAGGGCGCAGAGACCCAGTACTTC
CASGEGAETQYF
>.|TRBJ2-7|TRBV7-2|.
TGTGCCAGCAGCTTAAAGGAGGGGAGCTCCTACGAGCAGTACTTC
CASSLKEGSSYEQYF
>.|TRBJ2-7|TRBV25-1|.
TGTGCCAGCAGTGACGCGTCCGTCTACGAGCAGTACTTC
CASSDASVYEQYF
>.|TRBJ2-1|TRBV10-3|few
TGTGCCATCAGCTCCATAGACAATGAGCAGTTCTTC
CAISSIDNEQFF
>TRBD1|TRBJ2-5|TRBV29-1|.
TGCAGCGTTTCGGACAGGCAGGCAGAGACCCAGTACTTC
CSVSDRQAETQYF
>.|TRBJ2-7|TRBV28|.
TGTGCCAGCAGTTTACGGCAGATTAAGTACGAGCAGTACTTC
CASSLRQIKYEQYF
>.|TRBJ1-4|TRBV5-4|.
TGTGCCAGCAGCTTGGGGTCCGGGACAACCTTTAAACTGTTTTTT
CASSLGSGTTFKLFF
>TRBD2|TRBJ2-3|TRBV27|.
TGTGCCAGCAGACCCGTCCGATTGGCGGGGGGGCCAGATACGCAGTATTTT
CASRPVRLAGGPDTQYF
>.|TRBJ2-1|TRBV6-6|.
TGTGCCAGCAGTACAGGGAGCTCCTACAATGAGCAGTTCTTC
CASSTGSSYNEQFF
>.|TRBJ1-1|TRBV29-1|few
TGCAGCGTTATATCGGGTTCTGAAGCTTTCTTT
CSVISGSEAFF
>.|TRBJ2-3|TRBV25-1|.
TGTGCCAGCAGCCAGGAGGATGTCTCACAGAGTACGCAGTATTTT
CASSQEDVSQSTQYF
>.|TRBJ2-5|TRBV5-1|few
TGCGCCAGCAGCTTCCAAGAGACCCAGTACTTC
CASSFQETQYF
>.|TRBJ1-2|TRBV4-1|.
TGCGCCAGCAGCCCGGGGGATCCTAGGAATGGCTACACCTTC
CASSPGDPRNGYTF
>.|TRBJ2-3|TRBV5-1|.
TGCGCCAGCAGCTTGGTATCGCGGGGTGATACGCAGTATTTT
CASSLVSRGDTQYF
>.|TRBJ2-2|TRBV15|.
TGTGCCACCAGCAGAGTAAGACAGCCCACCGGGGAGCTGTTTTTT
CATSRVRQPTGELFF
>.|TRBJ1-6|TRBV29-1|.
TGCAGCGTTGTAGCGGGGATGGGAAATTCACCCCTCCACTTT
CSVVAGMGNSPLHF
>.|TRBJ1-1|TRBV30|few
TGTGCCTGGAGGCTGGGCACTGAAGCTTTCTTT
CAWRLGTEAFF
>.|TRBJ1-2|TRBV28|few
TGTGCCAGCAGTTTAATGGGGATGAACTATGGCTACACCTTC
CASSLMGMNYGYTF
>.|TRBJ1-6|TRBV25-1|.
TGTGCCAGCAGTGAACACGAGACAGTGGGTTCACCCCTCCACTTT
CASSEHETVGSPLHF
>.|TRBJ1-5|TRBV7-2|few
TGTGCCAGCACCTTCGGGGCGGGCAATCAGCCCCAGCATTTT
CASTFGAGNQPQHF
>.|TRBJ2-3|TRBV20-1|.
TGCAGTGCTAGGTGGCAGCATACGCAGTATTTT
CSARWQHTQYF
>TRBD1|TRBJ2-3|TRBV5-1|.
TGCGCCAGCAGCTTGGAGTGGACAGGGGCAGAAGATACGCAGTATTTT
CASSLEWTGAEDTQYF
>.|TRBJ2-5|TRBV29-1|few
TGCAGCGTTGGGCCCACCCAAGAGACCCAGTACTTC
CSVGPTQETQYF
>.|TRBJ2-1|TRBV25-1|once
TGTGCCAGCAGTGTCGCTACAGGGTATGAGCAGTTCTTC
CASSVATGYEQFF
>TRBD1|TRBJ1-1|TRBV10-3|.
TGTGCCATCAGTGCCTTCGACAGGGGGGATGAAGCTTTCTTT
CAISAFDRGDEAFF
>TRBD2|TRBJ2-1|TRBV30|.
TGTGCCTGGAGTGGACTAGCAAATGAGCAGTTCTTC
CAWSGLANEQFF
>TRBD1|TRBJ2-7|TRBV4-3|few
TGCGCCAGCAGTCTAGGGACAGGGAACTACGAGCAGTACTTC
CASSLGTGNYEQYF
>TRBD2|TRBJ2-3|TRBV30|.
TGTGCCTGGGGACGACTAGCGGGGAGCACAGATACGCAGTATTTT
CAWGRLAGSTDTQYF
>.|TRBJ1-1|TRBV6-5|.
TGTGCCAGCAGCTCGATTTACACTGAAGCTTTCTTT
CASSSIYTEAFF
>.|TRBJ1-1|TRBV6-1|.
TGTGCCAGCAGCCGCCGGACGGGAGAAGCTTTCTTT
CASSRRTGEAFF
>TRBD2|TRBJ2-3|TRBV29-1|.
TGCAGCGCTCCCCCTAGCGGGGGAAGCACAGATACGCAGTATTTT
CSAPPSGGSTDTQYF
>.|TRBJ1-6|TRBV9|.
TGTGCCAGCAGCGTAGTACAGGTCAGTTCACCCCTCCACTTT
CASSVVQVSSPLHF
>TRBD1|TRBJ2-2|TRBV23-1|.
TGCGCCAGCAGTGACCTACAGGGGACCGGGGAGCTGTTTTTT
CASSDLQGTGELFF
>.|TRBJ2-5|TRBV30|few
TGTGCCTGGAGTCGCGGAGGGGGGGGACCCCAGACCCAGTACTTC
CAWSRGGGGPQTQYF
>.|TRBJ1-1|TRBV19|few
TGTGCCAGTACTACAGCAGGTAAAGCTTTCTTT
CASTTAGKAFF
>TRBD1|TRBJ2-3|TRBV29-1|.
TGCAGCGTTCTGGACAGGGGGCTGGAAGATACGCAGTATTTT
CSVLDRGLEDTQYF
>TRBD1|TRBJ2-1|TRBV4-3|few
TGCGCCAGCAGCCTTAGACAGGGGGCGGGTGATGAGCAGTTCTTC
CASSLRQGAGDEQFF
>TRBD2|TRBJ2-3|TRBV2|.
TGTGCCAGCAGTGAGACGCTAGCGGGGGGGACCACAGATACGCAGTATTTT
CASSETLAGGTTDTQYF